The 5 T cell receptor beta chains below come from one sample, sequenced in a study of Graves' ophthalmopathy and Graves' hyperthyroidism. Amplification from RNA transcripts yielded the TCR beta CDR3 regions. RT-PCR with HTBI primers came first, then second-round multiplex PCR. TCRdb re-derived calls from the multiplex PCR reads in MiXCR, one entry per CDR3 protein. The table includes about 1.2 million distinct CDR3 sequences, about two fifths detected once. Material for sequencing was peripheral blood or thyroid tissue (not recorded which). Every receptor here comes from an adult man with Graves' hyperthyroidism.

For the CDR3, the DNA is TGTGCCAGCCACGGGCAACACATTGAAGCTTTCTTT. It translates to CASHGQHIEAFF. The chain has TRBV2 and TRBJ1-1; D remains unclear. Trimming left V 8 bases short and J 7 bases short, with 14 bases between. CDR1 and CDR2 from the germline V gene are SNHLY and FYNNEI. The CDR3 consists of 12 residues.

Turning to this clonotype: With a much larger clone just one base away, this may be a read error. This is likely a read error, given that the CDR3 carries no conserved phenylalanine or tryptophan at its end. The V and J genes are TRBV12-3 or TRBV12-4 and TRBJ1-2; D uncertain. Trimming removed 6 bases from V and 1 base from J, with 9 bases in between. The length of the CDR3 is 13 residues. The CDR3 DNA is TGTGCCAGCAGACGACGGGATAACTATGGCTACACCCTC. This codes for CASRRRDNYGYTL.

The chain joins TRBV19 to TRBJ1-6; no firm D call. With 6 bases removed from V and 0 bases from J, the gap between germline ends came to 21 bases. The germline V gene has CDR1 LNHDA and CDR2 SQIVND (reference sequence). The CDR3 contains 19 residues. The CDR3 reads CASSNQLGLASSYNSPLHF. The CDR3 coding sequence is TGTGCCAGTAGCAACCAGCTAGGACTGGCGAGCTCCTATAATTCACCCCTCCACTTT. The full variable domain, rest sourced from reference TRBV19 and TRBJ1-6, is DGGITQSPKYLFRKEGQNVTLSCEQNLNHDAMYWYRQDPGQGLRLIYYSQIVNDFQKGDIAEGYSVSREKKESFPLTVTSAQKNPTAFYLCASSNQLGLASSYNSPLHFGNGTRLTVT.

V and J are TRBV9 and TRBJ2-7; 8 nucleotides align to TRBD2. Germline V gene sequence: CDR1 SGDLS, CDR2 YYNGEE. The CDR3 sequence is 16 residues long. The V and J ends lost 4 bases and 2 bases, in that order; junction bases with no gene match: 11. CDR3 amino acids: CASSLTRGGPAYEQYF. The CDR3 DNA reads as TGTGCCAGCAGCCTGACTCGGGGGGGCCCAGCCTACGAGCAGTACTTC.

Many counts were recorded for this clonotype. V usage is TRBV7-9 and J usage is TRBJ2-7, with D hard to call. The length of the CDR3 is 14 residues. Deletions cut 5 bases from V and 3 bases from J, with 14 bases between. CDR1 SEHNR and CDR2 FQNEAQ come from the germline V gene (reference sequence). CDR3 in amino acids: CASSPEVPSYEQYF. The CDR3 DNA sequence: TGTGCCAGCAGCCCCGAGGTGCCCAGCTACGAGCAGTACTTC.